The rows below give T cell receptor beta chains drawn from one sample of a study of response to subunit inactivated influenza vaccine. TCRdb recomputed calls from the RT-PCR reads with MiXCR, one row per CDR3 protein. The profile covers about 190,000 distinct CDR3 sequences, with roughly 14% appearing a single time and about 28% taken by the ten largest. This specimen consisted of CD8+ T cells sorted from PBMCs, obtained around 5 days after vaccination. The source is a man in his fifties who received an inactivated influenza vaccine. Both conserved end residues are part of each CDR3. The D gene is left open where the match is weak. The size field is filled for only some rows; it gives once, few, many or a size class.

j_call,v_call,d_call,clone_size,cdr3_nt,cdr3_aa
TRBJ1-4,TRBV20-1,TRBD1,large,TGCAGTGCCTCAGGGCAGGGGGCAAGAAAACTGTTTTTT,CSASGQGARKLFF
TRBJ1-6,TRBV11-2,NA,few,TGTGCCAGCAGCTTACACTCGTGGGGGGAGGATTATAATTCACCCCTCCACTTT,CASSLHSWGEDYNSPLHF
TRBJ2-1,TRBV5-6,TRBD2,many,TGTGCCAGCAGCTTGGTAAGCGGGAAAGACAATGAGCAGTTCTTC,CASSLVSGKDNEQFF
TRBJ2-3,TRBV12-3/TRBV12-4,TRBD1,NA,TGTGCCAGCCCCTCCGCTGTGGGACAGGCCAGTGATACGCAGTATTTT,CASPSAVGQASDTQYF
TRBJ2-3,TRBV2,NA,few,TGTGCCAGCGGCCGACTATACACAGATACGCAGTATTTT,CASGRLYTDTQYF
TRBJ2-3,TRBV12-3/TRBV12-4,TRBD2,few,TGTGCCAGCAGTTGGGGACTAGCGAGGGATACGCAGTATTTT,CASSWGLARDTQYF
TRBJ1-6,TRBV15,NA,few,TGTGCCACCCAAAGGGGGAATTCACCCCTCCACTTT,CATQRGNSPLHF
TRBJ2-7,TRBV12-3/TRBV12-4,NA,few,TGTGCCAGCAGTGGACAGACTTACGAGCAGTACTTC,CASSGQTYEQYF
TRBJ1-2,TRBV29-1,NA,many,TGCAGCGCTAAACTAGGGGAGGGTTACTATGGCTACACCTTC,CSAKLGEGYYGYTF
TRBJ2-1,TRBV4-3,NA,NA,TGCGCCAGCAGCCAAGCGGCAGTCAGCTCCTACAATGAGCAGTTCTTC,CASSQAAVSSYNEQFF
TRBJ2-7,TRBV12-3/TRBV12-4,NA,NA,TGTGCCAGCAGTTTTGGGGGCAACGAGCAGTACTTC,CASSFGGNEQYF
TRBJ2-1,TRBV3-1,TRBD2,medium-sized,TGTGCCAGCAGCCACCTTCTTGCGGGAGGGGTAGATGAGCAGTTCTTC,CASSHLLAGGVDEQFF
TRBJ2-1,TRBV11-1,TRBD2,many,TGTGCCAGCAGCGAGACCGGGACTAGCGGGCAGTCCCTATACAATGAGCAGTTCTTC,CASSETGTSGQSLYNEQFF
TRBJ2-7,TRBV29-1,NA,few,TGCAGCGTTGTACAAACCCCGGACGGGCAATCGTCCTACGAGCAGTACTTC,CSVVQTPDGQSSYEQYF
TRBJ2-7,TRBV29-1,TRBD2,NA,TGCAGCGTTGAAGAGGGGACTAACTACGAGCAGTACTTC,CSVEEGTNYEQYF
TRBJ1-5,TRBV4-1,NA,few,TGCGCCAGCAGCGATGATAGCAATCAGCCCCAGCATTTT,CASSDDSNQPQHF
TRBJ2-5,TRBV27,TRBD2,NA,TGTGCCAGCAAATCCTTCCCGGGACTAGGGGGCCAAGAGACCCAGTACTTC,CASKSFPGLGGQETQYF
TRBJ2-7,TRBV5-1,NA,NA,TGCGCCAGCAGCTTGGCTGGGCGCGAGCAGTACTTC,CASSLAGREQYF
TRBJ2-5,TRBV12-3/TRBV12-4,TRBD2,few,TGTGCCAGCAGTTTAGTAACTAGCGGGGGGCAAGAGACCCAGTACTTC,CASSLVTSGGQETQYF
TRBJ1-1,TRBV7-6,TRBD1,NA,TGTGCCAGCACGCCAGGGGGGAGGAACACTGAAGCTTTCTTT,CASTPGGRNTEAFF
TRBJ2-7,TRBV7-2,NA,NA,TGTGCCAGCAAAGGAGGGCTATATTCCTACGAGCAGTACTTC,CASKGGLYSYEQYF
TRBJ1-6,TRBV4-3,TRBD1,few,TGCGCCAGCAGCCATGCAGGACAGGGGGCGTTTATCGCACCCCTCCACTTT,CASSHAGQGAFIAPLHF
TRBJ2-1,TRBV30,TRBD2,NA,TGTGCCTGGACGGGGACTAGCGGAGTCAATGAGCAGTTCTTC,CAWTGTSGVNEQFF
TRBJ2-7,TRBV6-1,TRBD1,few,TGTGCCAGCAGCCAAAAGGGGACAGGGGAGAGGGTAAGCTCCTACGAGCAGTACTTC,CASSQKGTGERVSSYEQYF
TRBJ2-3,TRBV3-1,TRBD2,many,TGTGCCAGCAGCCCGAGCGGGATAAGCACAGATACGCAGTATTTT,CASSPSGISTDTQYF
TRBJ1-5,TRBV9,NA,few,TGTGCCAGCAGCGTCTCCAATCAGCCCCAGCATTTT,CASSVSNQPQHF
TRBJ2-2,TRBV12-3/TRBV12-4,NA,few,TGTGCCGGATCTACAGCGAACACCGGGGAGCTGTTTTTT,CAGSTANTGELFF
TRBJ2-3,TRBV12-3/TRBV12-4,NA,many,TGTGCCAGCGGCCCCTCACAGTCTCCGGATACGCAGTATTTT,CASGPSQSPDTQYF
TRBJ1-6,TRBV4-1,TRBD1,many,TGCGCCAGCAGCCAAGGACAGGGGGCGGGTTCACCCCTCCACTTT,CASSQGQGAGSPLHF
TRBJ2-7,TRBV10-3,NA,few,TGTGCCATCCTTGACACGGGCTACGAGCAGTACTTC,CAILDTGYEQYF
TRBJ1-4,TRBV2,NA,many,TGTGCCAGCAGAGCCGGGACACAGGAAAAACTGTTTTTT,CASRAGTQEKLFF
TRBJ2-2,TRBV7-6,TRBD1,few,TGTGCCAGCAGCTATCGGACAGGGGGCCGCACCGGGGAGCTGTTTTTT,CASSYRTGGRTGELFF